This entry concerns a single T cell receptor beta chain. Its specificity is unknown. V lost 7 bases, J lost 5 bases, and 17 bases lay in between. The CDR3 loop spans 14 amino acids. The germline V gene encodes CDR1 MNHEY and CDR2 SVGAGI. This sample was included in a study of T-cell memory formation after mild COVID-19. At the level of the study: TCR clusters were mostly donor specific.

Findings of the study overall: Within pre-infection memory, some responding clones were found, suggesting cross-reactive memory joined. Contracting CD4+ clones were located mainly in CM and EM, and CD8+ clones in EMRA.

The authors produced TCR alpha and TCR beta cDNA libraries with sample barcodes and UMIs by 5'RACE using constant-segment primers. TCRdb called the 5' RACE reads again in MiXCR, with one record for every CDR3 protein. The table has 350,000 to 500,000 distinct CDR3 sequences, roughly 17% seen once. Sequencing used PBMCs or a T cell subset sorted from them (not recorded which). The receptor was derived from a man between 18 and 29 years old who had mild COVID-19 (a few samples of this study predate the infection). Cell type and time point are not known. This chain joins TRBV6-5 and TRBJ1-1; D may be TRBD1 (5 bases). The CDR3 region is CASTHPGVRTEAFF. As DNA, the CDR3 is TGTGCCAGCACCCATCCGGGGGTTAGGACTGAAGCTTTCTTT.